This T cell receptor beta chain was recovered during a study of blood T cell repertoires in COVID-19. Study summary: Both acute and convalescent COVID-19 samples were obtained from the United States, Italy and Spain.

This CDR3 comprises 16 residues. In germline, CDR1 is ENHRY, CDR2 SYGVKD. The V end was cut by 11 bases, the J end by 6 bases, with 25 bases between. Generated by immunoSEQ multiplex PCR, the TCRdb table keeps only in-frame clones and is missing some. This table holds 300,000 to 400,000 clones, 86% found once. Input material: PBMCs or T cells enriched from blood (not recorded which). The chain joins TRBV10-3 to TRBJ2-2, with a possible D match to TRBD1 (5 bases). The sequence was obtained from a woman in her thirties or forties with acute COVID-19. The CDR3 reads CASHGNVGLQSGELFF. Written as DNA, the CDR3 is TGTGCCTCCCATGGGAACGTGGGGCTACAGTCCGGGGAGCTGTTTTTT.